A single sample is the source of the 21 T cell receptor beta chains below, sequenced in a study of T cells in Graves' hyperthyroidism and ophthalmopathy. It was RNA transcripts that yielded the amplified TCR beta CDR3 regions. TCR CDR3 underwent first-round RT-PCR with the HTBI primer set. MiXCR, applied by TCRdb to the multiplex PCR reads, yields one record per CDR3 protein. The table includes hundreds of thousands of distinct CDR3 sequences, around a third detected once. Sequences were obtained from blood. The receptors were gathered from a middle-aged woman with Graves' hyperthyroidism.

This clonotype appeared a single time. The V and J genes are TRBV6-5 and TRBJ1-2; 8 bases align to TRBD1. After removal of 0 bases from V and 0 bases from J, the junction contained 3 bases not matched to a gene. CDR3 length: 16 amino acids. Germline CDR1 and CDR2: MNHEY and SVGAGI. For the CDR3, the DNA is TGTGCCAGCAGTTACTCCGGGACAGGCACTAACTATGGCTACACCTTC. This translates into CASSYSGTGTNYGYTF.

This sequence joins TRBV7-6 and TRBJ1-2; D may be TRBD1 (5 bases). The V end was cut by 3 bases, the J end by 4 bases, with 24 bases between. Germline CDR1 and CDR2: SGHVS and FNYEAQ. The CDR3 is 18 amino acids. In DNA form, the CDR3 reads TGTGCCAGCAGCTTGATACCGAATCGTTGGCAGGGCCTCTATGGCTACACCTTC. It translates to CASSLIPNRWQGLYGYTF. Variable domain in full (rest from reference TRBV7-6 and TRBJ1-2): GAGVSQSPRYKVTKRGQDVALRCDPISGHVSLYWYRQALGQGPEFLTYFNYEAQQDKSGLPNDRFSAERPEGSISTLTIQRTEQRDSAMYRCASSLIPNRWQGLYGYTFGSGTRLTVV.

J is TRBJ1-6 and V is TRBV9, with 10 bases lining up with TRBD1. Unmatched junction bases numbered 6, after V lost 3 bases and J lost 0 bases. Germline V lookup: CDR1 SGDLS, CDR2 YYNGEE. CDR3 length: 18 residues. CDR3 region: CASSGGQGGSSYNSPLHF. Here the CDR3 DNA reads TGTGCCAGCAGCGGAGGACAGGGGGGGAGCTCCTATAATTCACCCCTCCACTTT.

This clonotype was observed a few times. The J gene is TRBJ2-2, the V gene TRBV9; 12 nucleotides match TRBD2. The CDR3 spans 19 residues. Germline loops: CDR1 SGDLS, CDR2 YYNGEE. V lost 4 bases, J lost 7 bases, and 17 bases stayed unmatched. DNA for the CDR3: TGTGCCAGCAGCCCTCAAACCGCACTAGCGGGAGGTAGATTCGGGGAGCTGTTTTTT. It is translated as CASSPQTALAGGRFGELFF.

Regarding this clonotype: This may come from a read error, since a much larger clone is one base off. Given the absence of the conserved phenylalanine or tryptophan at the CDR3 end, a read error is likely. The chain recombines TRBV9 with TRBJ1-2; D gene unclear. Trimming took 0 bases from V and 8 from J, leaving 14 bases between them. Germline loops: CDR1 SGDLS, CDR2 YYNGEE. This CDR3 region has 14 residues. CDR3 nucleotide sequence: TGTGCCAGCAGCGTAGATCCGGGTCGAAAAGGCTACACCCTC. Translating gives CASSVDPGRKGYTL.

The chain carries TRBV2 and TRBJ2-7, with TRBD2 identical over 12 bases. With the DNA end fitting TRBJ2-1 better, the J assignment may be wrong. The CDR3 is 16 residues long. Germline values: CDR1 SNHLY, CDR2 FYNNEI. The CDR3 DNA reads TGTGCCAGCCGCTGGGGGCTAGCGGGAGGGTCGGATGAGCAGTTCTTC. It codes for CASRWGLAGGSDEQFF.

This clonotype was seen a few times. The chain couples TRBV6-5 to TRBJ1-3; 9 bases fit TRBD1. V shed 10 bases and J 0 bases; nucleotides not matched to a gene: 10. Germline V gene data show CDR1 as MNHEY and CDR2 as SVGAGI. The CDR3 sequence is 16 residues long. The CDR3 sequence: CATSGQGILSGNTIYF. The CDR3 DNA reads as TGTGCCACCTCAGGACAGGGGATTCTCTCTGGAAACACCATATATTTT.

This clonotype was detected only a few times. The V call is TRBV6-5, the J call TRBJ1-1; D not certain. The length of the CDR3 is 12 residues. Germline assignment: CDR1 MNHEY and CDR2 SVGAGI. V lost 7 bases and J lost 3, with 9 bases in between. The CDR3 loop is CASKEVDTEAFF. CDR3 DNA: TGTGCCAGCAAAGAGGTCGACACTGAAGCTTTCTTT.

The V call is TRBV6-5, the J call TRBJ1-1; weak D call: TRBD1 (6 bases). The CDR3 totals 16 residues. Germline-derived CDR1 and CDR2 are MNHEY and SVGAGI. The V and J ends lost 0 bases and 1 base respectively, with 12 bases between them. In nucleotides, the CDR3 is TGTGCCAGCAGTTACTCACGAGAGACAGGGAACACTGAAGCTTTCTTT. This gives the protein CASSYSRETGNTEAFF.

Comments on this clonotype: Given a much more abundant clone one base away, this may be a read error. The CDR3 sequence is CASSYTLTQQPQHF. Written as DNA, the CDR3 is TGTGCCAGCAGTTACACCCTTACTCAGCAGCCCCAGCATTTT. The chain couples TRBV6-5 to TRBJ1-5; D not resolved. The CDR3 runs to 14 residues. Germline CDR1 MNHEY, CDR2 SVGAGI. Trimming took off 2 bases at V and 7 bases at J, with 12 bases between the two ends.

This clonotype was detected a few times. This chain links TRBV5-6 with TRBJ1-1; 7 bases are shared with TRBD1. The CDR3 covers 13 residues. The V gene's germline CDR1 is SGHDT and CDR2 YYEEEE. Trimming removed 3 bases from V and 5 bases from J; junction bases left unmatched: 4. The CDR3 protein is CASSYRGLTEAFF. The CDR3, as DNA: TGTGCCAGCAGCTACAGGGGTCTGACTGAAGCTTTCTTT.

Only a few counts were recorded for this clonotype. The rearrangement links TRBV19 to TRBJ2-7, with a tentative D call TRBD2 (6 bases). CDR1 is LNHDA and CDR2 is SQIVND in the germline V gene (reference sequence). V gave up 5 bases and J gave up 5 bases, with 19 bases separating them. This CDR3 has 15 amino acids. The DNA of the CDR3 is TGTGCCAGTAGTCCCCCCGGGACTCTCCTCGACGAGCAGTACTTC. This codes for CASSPPGTLLDEQYF.

The V call is TRBV10-1, the J call TRBJ2-5; D possibly matches TRBD1 or TRBD2 (5 bases each). Looked up from germline, CDR1 is WNHNN and CDR2 is SYGVQD (reference sequence). Trimming stripped 6 bases from V and 2 bases from J, with 13 bases between. This CDR3 has 14 amino acids. The CDR3 DNA is TGCGCCAGCAGCGATGGGGACCTTCAAGAGACCCAGTACTTC. The encoded protein is CASSDGDLQETQYF.

The chain uses TRBV7-2 and TRBJ1-6; 8 nucleotides match TRBD1. CDR3 length: 16 amino acids. With 5 bases clipped from V and 9 bases from J, the junction kept 12 bases outside the gene matches. Germline CDR1 reads SGHTA; CDR2 reads FQGNSA. For the CDR3, the DNA is TGTGCCAGCAGCCCCTCGGGGCAGGGGGCCGCTTCACCCCTCCACTTT. Protein sequence: CASSPSGQGAASPLHF.

The rearrangement uses TRBV7-2 and TRBJ2-7; the D call may be TRBD1 or TRBD2 (6 bases each). The CDR3 has 15 residues. With 5 bases removed from V and 5 bases from J, the gap between germline ends came to 19 bases. Germline CDR1 is SGHTA and CDR2 is FQGNSA. Here the CDR3 DNA reads TGTGCCAGCAGCGTGGATCTGGGGGGCTTGAACGAGCAGTACTTC. Translated, it gives CASSVDLGGLNEQYF. Complete variable domain (other parts from reference TRBV7-2 and TRBJ2-7): GAGVSQSPSNKVTEKGKDVELRCDPISGHTALYWYRQSLGQGLEFLIYFQGNSAPDKSGLPSDRFSAERTGGSVSTLTIQRTQQEDSAVYLCASSVDLGGLNEQYFGPGTRLTVT.

The rearrangement uses TRBV29-1 and TRBJ1-2, with D possibly matching TRBD1 (6 bases). Trimming removed 8 bases at V and 4 bases at J, with 17 bases between. The CDR3 is 13 amino acids. Per germline, CDR1 SQVTM and CDR2 ANQGSEA. This CDR3 is CSLTEDSIYGYTF. The CDR3 DNA sequence: TGCAGCCTGACGGAGGACAGCATCTATGGCTACACCTTC.

The V and J genes are TRBV11-1 and TRBJ2-7; D is possibly TRBD2 (5 bases). This CDR3 comprises 12 residues. V dropped 5 bases and J dropped 11 bases, with 16 bases sitting between them. Per the germline V gene, CDR1 is SGHAT and CDR2 is FQDESV (reference sequence). The chain's CDR3 is CASSPSTGVKYF. Here the CDR3 DNA reads TGTGCCAGCAGCCCCTCCACCGGGGTGAAGTACTTC. The complete variable domain, with remaining parts taken from reference TRBV11-1 and TRBJ2-7, reads EAEVAQSPRYKITEKSQAVAFWCDPISGHATLYWYRQILGQGPELLVQFQDESVVDDSQLPKDRFSAERLKGVDSTLKIQPAELGDSAMYLCASSPSTGVKYFGPGTRLTVT.

This clonotype was recorded at least ten times. The CDR3 nucleotides read TGCAGTGCTAGAGCTTCAGGGGGATGGGAGACCCAGTACTTC. This gives the protein CSARASGGWETQYF. The chain has TRBV20-1 and TRBJ2-5; 7 bases fit TRBD1. The junction had 7 bases not matched to a gene; V was cut back by 1 base and J by 5 bases. Germline lookup yields CDR1 DFQATT and CDR2 SNEGSKA (reference sequence). The CDR3 runs 14 residues.

This chain connects TRBV11-2 to TRBJ2-5; D is perhaps TRBD1 (6 bases). The CDR3 loop spans 16 amino acids. Germline V gene sequence: CDR1 SGHAT, CDR2 FQNNGV. The V end was cut by 8 bases, the J end by 2 bases, with 21 bases between. The CDR3 DNA reads as TGTGCCAGCTCACCATTGGACGGACAGACACAAGAGACCCAGTACTTC. Its translation is CASSPLDGQTQETQYF.

Concerning this clonotype: This sequence may be a read error, since a much larger clone differs from it by one base. In this CDR3 the conserved last residue, phenylalanine or tryptophan, is missing, so a read error is likely. CDR3 coding DNA: TGCGCCAGCAGTGACAGCGCGGGGCGCCCCTACGAGCAGTACCTC. This encodes CASSDSAGRPYEQYL. The rearrangement uses TRBV10-2 and TRBJ2-7; D is possibly TRBD2 (6 bases). CDR3 length: 15 residues. In germline, CDR1 is WSHSY, CDR2 SAAADI. Trimming pared 3 bases from V and 2 bases from J, leaving 14 bases between.

The V and J genes are TRBV7-2 and TRBJ1-2; D is ambiguous. Germline lookup yields CDR1 SGHTA and CDR2 FQGNSA. V gave up 6 bases and J gave up 8 bases, with 22 bases separating them. This CDR3 contains 15 residues. DNA of the CDR3: TGTGCCAGCAGTTTTTCCCTACTCTCCCTCGACGGCTACACCTTC. Translating it yields CASSFSLLSLDGYTF.